The subject of this entry is one TCR beta chain. The target of this receptor is not known. Base qualities are not provided; no much larger clone lies one nucleotide away. This sample is drawn from a study of T cell responses to AZD1222 COVID-19 vaccine (dated by TCRdb to about 2021). At the level of the whole study: A total of around 240 trial participants underwent TCR sequencing, of whom more than 200 had received two doses of AZD1222 and about 26 had received two doses of the MenACWY control vaccine. Trial participants were enrolled by age into 18-55, 56-69 and 70-plus year subgroups, with about 150, 27 and 61 TCR-sequenced participants respectively. Overall study results and their limits: Conclusions about previously exposed vaccinees were limited because only a handful of AZD1222 recipients were SARS-CoV-2 seropositive at baseline. Vaccine-associated CD4 TCRs spanned the whole spike protein, with dominant responses in regions 160-218 and 743-854. Epitopes outside the regions mutated in the B.1.351 and B.1.1.7 variants were reportedly recognized by nearly half of the unique spike-specific TCRs. No day 14 peak-response samples were available, so repertoires were characterized only after the peak T cell response. Most participants were white British and females outnumbered males, and the authors suggested that clonal diversity may have been underestimated. A significant rise in spike-specific TCR breadth and depth was observed after two AZD1222 doses relative to day 0 and relative to MenACWY recipients. In the small 56-69-year group, the increase in depth fell short of significance, most likely because of low power.

According to the study, the label for this sample's time point signals: sample from adult after SARS-CoV-2 infection, after symptom onset. Two convalescent COVID-19 patients, sampled after symptom onset from adults with prior SARS-CoV-2 infection, were also TCR-sequenced for comparison. Trimming removed 1 base from V and 4 bases from J, leaving 8 bases between the germline ends. The germline V gene encodes CDR1 SGHRS and CDR2 YFSETQ. The CDR3, from cysteine to phenylalanine, totals 13 residues. Of all the DNA, just the CDR3 is kept, 39 bases in frame from base 1. The CDR3 regions of human TCRbeta chains were analyzed by immunosequencing. Regarding the original processing steps: Repertoire TCRs were matched against a reference library of SARS-CoV-2-specific TCRs generated with the MIRA antigen-specificity platform. Breadth meant the fraction of unique TCRs that were SARS-CoV-2-associated, whereas depth meant the fraction of total T cells that were SARS-CoV-2-associated. Each spike-specific TCR was assigned to its reactive spike region and to a CD4 or CD8 class using the MIRA data. Log10-transformed breadth and depth values were compared by one-way ANOVA with Sidak's multiple comparisons tests. In TCRdb, the immuneACCESS table is reduced to in-frame sequences with V and J assigned. These tables do not hold every clone; where another copy was compared, an unresolved V gene accounts for under half, and the others remain unexplained. V, J and clone size derive from that table, while D and trimming were established from the DNA sequence. The sample includes just over 150,000 clones, with about 88% observed a single time. The leading ten clones occupy more than 6.5% of the sample.

The chain couples TRBV5-1 to TRBJ1-1; matching of 6 bases hints at TRBD1 as the D gene. Sample: peripheral blood, taken after recovery from COVID-19. This TCR derives from an adult who had recovered from COVID-19. The CDR3 in this case is CASSLTGPTEAFF. The nucleotide sequence is given as TGCGCCAGCAGCTTGACAGGGCCCACTGAAGCTTTCTTT.